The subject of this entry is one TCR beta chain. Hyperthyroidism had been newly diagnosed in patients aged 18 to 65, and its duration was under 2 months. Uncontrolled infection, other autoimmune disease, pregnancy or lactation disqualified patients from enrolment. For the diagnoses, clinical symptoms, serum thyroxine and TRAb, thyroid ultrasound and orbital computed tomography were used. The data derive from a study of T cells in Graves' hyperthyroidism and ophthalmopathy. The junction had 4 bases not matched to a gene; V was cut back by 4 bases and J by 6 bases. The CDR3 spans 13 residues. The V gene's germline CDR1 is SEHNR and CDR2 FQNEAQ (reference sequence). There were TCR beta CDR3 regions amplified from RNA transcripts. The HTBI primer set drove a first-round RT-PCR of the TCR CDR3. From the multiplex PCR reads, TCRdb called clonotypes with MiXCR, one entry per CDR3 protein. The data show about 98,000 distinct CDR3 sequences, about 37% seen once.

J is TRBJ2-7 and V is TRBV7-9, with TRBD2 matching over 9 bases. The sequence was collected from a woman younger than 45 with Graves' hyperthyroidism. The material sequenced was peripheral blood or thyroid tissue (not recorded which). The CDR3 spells CASSYSGSREQYF. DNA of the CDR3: TGTGCCAGCAGCTATAGCGGGAGCCGCGAGCAGTACTTC. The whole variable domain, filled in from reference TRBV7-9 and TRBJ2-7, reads DTGVSQNPRHKITKRGQNVTFRCDPISEHNRLYWYRQTLGQGPEFLTYFQNEAQLEKSRLLSDRFSAERPKGSFSTLEIQRTEQGDSAMYLCASSYSGSREQYFGPGTRLTVT.